These 28 T cell receptor beta chains were sequenced from one sample in a study of control samples from healthy donors and cancer patients. Repertoires were generated with immunoSEQ multiplex PCR, while TCRdb's copy carries only in-frame clones and drops some. The sample lists roughly 130,000 clones, approximately 92% occurring once. The sample comprised blood. All receptors derive from a man aged 18 to 30 in good health.

This clone was observed a few times. The chain uses TRBV4-3 and TRBJ2-1; D remains unclear. This CDR3 is 15 amino acids long. Looked up from germline, CDR1 is LGHNA and CDR2 is YSLEER. Deletions cut 4 bases from V and 4 bases from J, with 14 bases between. CDR3 sequence (DNA): TGCGCCAGCAGCCCCGCCCCAGCACAGTACAATGAGCAGTTCTTC. Encoded protein: CASSPAPAQYNEQFF.

This sequence joins TRBV9 and TRBJ2-1; D not certain. Germline V gene sequence: CDR1 SGDLS, CDR2 YYNGEE. V was clipped by 0 bases and J by 3 bases, with 4 bases between them. The CDR3 is 13 amino acids. Here the CDR3 DNA reads TGTGCCAGCAGCGTAGGTGACTACAATGAGCAGTTCTTC. Amino acids: CASSVGDYNEQFF.

The chain carries TRBV15 and TRBJ1-1; TRBD1 matches at 8 bases. The CDR3 extends over 14 amino acids. Germline values: CDR1 LNHNV, CDR2 YYDKDF (reference sequence). V shed 6 bases and J 7 bases; nucleotides not matched to a gene: 10. Here the CDR3 DNA reads TGTGCCACCAGACCGGACAGGGCCCGAGGTGAAGCTTTCTTT. Translated, it gives CATRPDRARGEAFF. The full variable domain, its missing parts supplied by reference TRBV15 and TRBJ1-1, is DAMVIQNPRYQVTQFGKPVTLSCSQTLNHNVMYWYQQKSSQAPKLLFHYYDKDFNNEADTPDNFQSRRPNTSFCFLDIRSPGLGDTAMYLCATRPDRARGEAFFGQGTRLTVV.

The chain carries TRBV7-2 and TRBJ1-1; D is ambiguous. CDR3 size: 14 residues. In germline, CDR1 is SGHTA, CDR2 FQGNSA. Trimming cost V 8 bases and J 6 bases, with 19 bases left between them. This chain's CDR3 is CASAWDLFESEAFF. The CDR3 DNA sequence: TGTGCCAGCGCATGGGATCTATTCGAATCTGAAGCTTTCTTT.

The chain is built from TRBV11-2 and TRBJ2-3; D is possibly TRBD1 or TRBD2 (5 bases each). Looked up from germline, CDR1 is SGHAT and CDR2 is FQNNGV. The CDR3 has 13 amino acids. Trimming took 3 bases from V and 7 from J, leaving 11 bases between them. CDR3 nucleotide sequence: TGTGCCAGCAGCTTCACAGGCGGGCATACGCAGTATTTT. This gives the protein CASSFTGGHTQYF.

V is TRBV27 and J is TRBJ1-5, with TRBD1 matching 8 bases. The length of the CDR3 is 15 residues. Germline V gene data show CDR1 as MNHEY and CDR2 as SMNVEV (reference sequence). V shed 6 bases and J 4 bases; nucleotides not matched to a gene: 8. CDR3 DNA sequence: TGTGCCAGCAGGAAAACAGGGGGGGTGAATCAGCCCCAGCATTTT. This translates into CASRKTGGVNQPQHF.

This clone was observed a single time. This rearrangement joins TRBV28 to TRBJ1-5, with D possibly TRBD1 on 5 matching bases. CDR3 length equals 17 residues. In germline, CDR1 is MDHEN, CDR2 SYDVKM. Trimming removed 3 bases at V and 0 bases at J, with 15 bases between. CDR3 protein: CASSLWGITDSNQPQHF. The DNA of the CDR3 is TGTGCCAGCAGTTTGTGGGGGATTACCGATAGCAATCAGCCCCAGCATTTT. Complete variable domain (other parts from reference TRBV28 and TRBJ1-5): DVKVTQSSRYLVKRTGEKVFLECVQDMDHENMFWYRQDPGLGLRLIYFSYDVKMKEKGDIPEGYSVSREKKERFSLILESASTNQTSMYLCASSLWGITDSNQPQHFGDGTRLSIL.

J is TRBJ1-6 and V is TRBV4-1; the match to TRBD1 covers 8 bases. The junction had 6 bases not matched to a gene; V was cut back by 3 bases and J by 8 bases. Germline loops: CDR1 MGHRA, CDR2 YSYEKL. This CDR3 is built from 15 residues. The CDR3 spells CASSHPDREDSPLHF. CDR3 nucleotide sequence: TGCGCCAGCAGCCATCCGGACAGGGAGGATTCACCCCTCCACTTT.

The V gene is TRBV28, the J gene TRBJ1-3; D not resolved. CDR1 and CDR2 (germline): MDHEN, SYDVKM. This CDR3 is 14 amino acids long. The ends were cut back, 6 bases at V and 3 bases at J, with 12 bases in the middle. CDR3 protein: CASRGGLGGNTIYF. For the CDR3, the DNA is TGTGCCAGCAGAGGTGGCTTGGGTGGAAACACCATATATTTT.

The chain employs TRBV20-1 and TRBJ2-2, with D perhaps being TRBD1 or TRBD2 (6 bases each). The germline gives CDR1 DFQATT, CDR2 SNEGSKA (reference sequence). Trimming cost V 3 bases and J 4 bases, with 12 bases left between them. The CDR3 has 14 amino acids. The DNA of the CDR3 is TGCAGTGCTAGTATGGGGGGCAGCACCGGGGAGCTGTTTTTT. It translates to CSASMGGSTGELFF.

The CDR3, as DNA: TGTGCCAGCAGTTTAGTGGGGTATAATGAGCAGTTCTTC. Translation: CASSLVGYNEQFF. The J gene is TRBJ2-1, the V gene TRBV12-3 or TRBV12-4; D unresolved. V was shortened by 1 base and J by 7 bases, with 8 bases between the two germline ends. CDR3 length: 13 residues.

The genes are TRBV5-1 and TRBJ2-2; 10 nucleotides line up with TRBD1. V gave up 0 bases and J gave up 9 bases; unmatched junction bases: 8. This CDR3 is 16 amino acids long. CDR1 is SGHRS and CDR2 is YFSETQ in the germline V gene. The CDR3 DNA reads as TGCGCCAGCAGCTTGGCCGTCCCGGGACAGGGGAGGGAGCTGTTTTTT. This codes for CASSLAVPGQGRELFF.

This clone has a single count. The rearrangement links TRBV6-5 to TRBJ2-7, with TRBD2 identical over 8 bases. The CDR3 has 14 amino acids. V dropped 2 bases and J dropped 2; count of bases not matched to a gene: 2. Per the germline V gene, CDR1 is MNHEY and CDR2 is SVGAGI. This CDR3 is CASSYIGGAYEQYF. CDR3 sequence (DNA): TGTGCCAGCAGTTACATCGGGGGGGCCTACGAGCAGTACTTC.

The V and J genes are TRBV19 and TRBJ2-3, with D perhaps being TRBD1 or TRBD2 (5 bases each). Germline CDR1 is LNHDA and CDR2 is SQIVND (reference sequence). Trimming took off 3 bases at V and 2 bases at J, with 9 bases between the two ends. This CDR3 contains 14 residues. In nucleotides, the CDR3 is TGTGCCAGTAGTATTTCGGGGCCCACAGATACGCAGTATTTT. This encodes CASSISGPTDTQYF.

The chain has TRBV6-4 and TRBJ2-2, with D unclear. Germline V gene lookup returns CDR1 MRHNA and CDR2 SNTAGT. The germline V and J ends were trimmed by 4 bases and 3 bases, with 6 bases remaining between them. CDR3 size: 13 residues. In DNA form, the CDR3 reads TGTGCCAGCAGTGGGCAGGACACCGGGGAGCTGTTTTTT. Encoded protein: CASSGQDTGELFF.

The J gene is TRBJ1-6, the V gene TRBV6-5; D ambiguous. Germline values: CDR1 MNHEY, CDR2 SVGAGI. Trimming shortened V by 10 bases and J by 6 bases, and 10 bases separated the two germline ends. The CDR3 covers 12 residues. CDR3 region: CATSMGNSPLHF. The CDR3 nucleotides are TGTGCCACGTCCATGGGTAATTCACCCCTCCACTTT.

The rearrangement uses TRBV18 and TRBJ2-7; D is unresolved. The V gene lost 3 bases and the J gene lost 4 bases, with 13 bases spanning the gap. Looked up from germline, CDR1 is KGHSH and CDR2 is LQKENI. This CDR3 is 14 amino acids long. CDR3 protein: CASSPGVDRYEQYF. The CDR3 DNA is TGTGCCAGCTCACCGGGTGTGGACCGGTACGAGCAGTACTTC.

The V call is TRBV7-2, the J call TRBJ2-1; TRBD2 matches 10 bases. Looked up from germline, CDR1 is SGHTA and CDR2 is FQGNSA. CDR3 length: 13 residues. Losses at the gene ends were 2 bases for V and 9 bases for J; bases not matched to a gene: 1. The chain's CDR3 is CASSLLAGVEQFF. For the CDR3, the DNA is TGTGCCAGCAGCTTACTAGCGGGAGTTGAGCAGTTCTTC.

A single count supports this clone. The rearrangement joins TRBV6-6 to TRBJ1-5, with 8 positions matching TRBD1. The CDR3 loop spans 16 amino acids. The germline gives CDR1 MNHNY, CDR2 SVGAGI (reference sequence). V gave up 4 bases and J gave up 1 base; unmatched junction bases: 6. The CDR3 sequence: CASSSRRDRSNQPQHF. CDR3 nucleotide sequence: TGTGCCAGCAGTTCAAGGAGGGACAGGAGCAATCAGCCCCAGCATTTT.

V is TRBV6-5 and J is TRBJ2-7, with TRBD1 as a possible D gene (6 bases). The V end lost 7 bases, the J end lost 3 bases, and 16 bases lay between the germline ends. The CDR3 runs 14 residues. The V gene's germline CDR1 is MNHEY and CDR2 SVGAGI. The CDR3 here is CASNPGTPNYEQYV. The CDR3 nucleotides are TGTGCCAGCAATCCGGGGACACCAAACTACGAGCAGTACGTC.

The sample holds one count of this clone. The chain couples TRBV5-6 to TRBJ1-2; D perhaps matches TRBD1 (6 bases). The CDR3 spans 15 residues. Germline values: CDR1 SGHDT, CDR2 YYEEEE. Trimming stripped 0 bases from V and 6 bases from J, with 15 bases between. The CDR3 protein is CASSLGIQGDHGYTF. CDR3 nucleotides: TGTGCCAGCAGCTTGGGGATACAGGGTGACCATGGCTACACCTTC.

V and J are TRBV4-1 and TRBJ1-1; 10 bases match TRBD1. CDR1 is MGHRA and CDR2 is YSYEKL in the germline V gene. V was pared by 4 bases and J by 4 bases, with 6 bases of the junction left unmatched. This CDR3 spans 15 amino acids. As DNA, the CDR3 is TGCGCCAGCAGCCTGAGGACAGGGGGGATCACTGAAGCTTTCTTT. This translates into CASSLRTGGITEAFF.

The V and J genes are TRBV14 and TRBJ2-7; 12 positions match TRBD1. V gave up 4 bases and J gave up 5 bases; unmatched junction bases: 3. The germline V gene encodes CDR1 SGHDN and CDR2 FVKESK. The CDR3 totals 14 residues. The DNA of the CDR3 is TGTGCCAGCAGCCCGGGACAGGGGGCCCACGAGCAGTACGTC. Encoded protein: CASSPGQGAHEQYV.

As for this clone: The sample has other DNA sequences that encode this CDR3 too. The J gene is TRBJ2-5, the V gene TRBV5-4; 13 nucleotides match TRBD2. The CDR3 loop spans 15 amino acids. J gave up 1 base and V 5 bases, and 2 bases lay outside the gene matches. Looked up from germline, CDR1 is SGHNT and CDR2 is YYREEE (reference sequence). The CDR3: CASSRTSGGQETQYF. For the CDR3, the DNA is TGTGCCAGCAGTCGGACTAGCGGGGGCCAAGAGACCCAGTACTTC.

This rearrangement joins TRBV11-2 to TRBJ2-1; D is perhaps TRBD2 (5 bases). The CDR3 covers 14 residues. V was cut by 5 bases and J by 9 bases, with 17 bases left in between. The germline V gene encodes CDR1 SGHAT and CDR2 FQNNGV. The CDR3 spells CASSPQSAGREQFF. The CDR3 DNA sequence: TGTGCCAGCAGCCCCCAGTCGGCGGGCCGTGAGCAGTTCTTC.

Here the CDR3 reads CASSPSATNEKLFF. The CDR3 DNA reads as TGTGCCAGCAGCCCTTCGGCTACTAATGAAAAACTGTTTTTT. The chain links TRBV3-1 (or the pseudogene TRBV3-2) to TRBJ1-4, with unresolved D. Germline CDR1 and CDR2: LGHDT and YNNKEL (reference sequence). The CDR3 is 14 amino acids. V was cut by 4 bases and J by 2 bases, with 8 bases left in between.

The chain links TRBV5-4 to TRBJ2-1; 8 bases are shared with TRBD1. The trim removed 5 bases at V and 8 bases at J, leaving 9 bases unmatched. Germline-derived CDR1 and CDR2 are SGHNT and YYREEE (reference sequence). This CDR3 has 14 residues. The CDR3 protein is CASRSIPGGDEQFF. The CDR3 region has the DNA TGTGCCAGCAGGTCCATCCCAGGGGGCGATGAGCAGTTCTTC.

The V gene is TRBV7-9, the J gene TRBJ2-7; no reliable D call. CDR1 SEHNR and CDR2 FQNEAQ come from the germline V gene (reference sequence). The length of the CDR3 is 12 residues. Trimming removed 4 bases from V and 3 bases from J, with 7 bases in between. The CDR3 protein is CASSSRNYEQYF. In nucleotides, the CDR3 is TGTGCCAGCAGCTCCAGGAACTACGAGCAGTACTTC. Together with reference TRBV7-9 and TRBJ2-7, the CDR3 gives the full variable domain: DTGVSQNPRHKITKRGQNVTFRCDPISEHNRLYWYRQTLGQGPEFLTYFQNEAQLEKSRLLSDRFSAERPKGSFSTLEIQRTEQGDSAMYLCASSSRNYEQYFGPGTRLTVT.